This T cell receptor beta chain was observed in a study of blood T cells in healthy people across ages. V was trimmed by 5 bases and J by 9 bases, leaving 17 bases between them. CDR1 and CDR2 from the germline V gene are SGHAT and FQNNGV. The CDR3 extends over 14 amino acids. Alongside a J-beta primer mix, a sample-barcoded 5' primer served in a second PCR lasting roughly 6 to 11 cycles. MiXCR, run by TCRdb on the 5' RACE reads, gives a single entry per CDR3 protein. The sample yields approximately 1,000,000 distinct CDR3 sequences, roughly two fifths seen once. Each donor gave roughly 10 milliliters of peripheral blood.

Source material: blood. This chain joins TRBV11-2 and TRBJ2-1, with D perhaps given as TRBD1 or TRBD2 (5 bases each). The clonotype comes from a man younger than 35 in good health. CDR3 coding DNA: TGTGCCAGCAGCCCTCCGGGACGGAGGCTTGAGCAGTTCTTC. Its translation: CASSPPGRRLEQFF. The full variable domain, rest sourced from reference TRBV11-2 and TRBJ2-1, is EAGVAQSPRYKIIEKRQSVAFWCNPISGHATLYWYQQILGQGPKLLIQFQNNGVVDDSQLPKDRFSAERLKGVDSTLKIQPAKLEDSAVYLCASSPPGRRLEQFFGPGTRLTVL.